The 8 T cell receptor beta chains below come from one sample, sequenced in a study of STAT3 mutations in large granular lymphocyte leukemia. Study-wide points: Every T-LGLL patient had at least one immunodominant TCRbeta clonotype.

Measured with immunoSEQ multiplex PCR; TCRdb has only the in-frame clones, and not every one. The profile shows approximately 29,000 clones, around 85% of them singletons. The antigens these receptors bind are not known. The material sequenced was peripheral blood mononuclear cells. These receptors all stem from a man aged 55 to 70 with T-cell large granular lymphocyte leukemia. Some clones in this sample may be carry-over from other donors' samples.

CDR3: CASSLYASGGEQFF. The CDR3 nucleotides are TGTGCCAGCAGCTTATATGCTAGCGGGGGTGAGCAGTTCTTC. V gene TRBV7-3 combines with J gene TRBJ2-1, with 10 bases fitting TRBD2. The CDR3 covers 14 residues. Germline-derived CDR1 and CDR2 are SGHTA and FQGTGA. V was clipped by 2 bases and J by 9 bases; unmatched bases: 4.

This sequence joins TRBV7-2 and TRBJ2-5, with 7 bases that match TRBD1. The germline V gene has CDR1 SGHTA and CDR2 FQGNSA. The CDR3 contains 16 residues. Trimming took 1 base from V and 1 from J; bases not matched to a gene: 6. The CDR3: CASSLVLTGVQETQYF. The CDR3, as DNA: TGTGCCAGCAGCTTAGTCCTCACAGGGGTCCAAGAGACCCAGTACTTC.

V is TRBV6-1 and J is TRBJ1-2; 9 positions agree with TRBD1. From germline, CDR1 is MNHNS and CDR2 SASEGT. Trimming at V came to 6 bases and at J to 2 bases, leaving 1 base not matched to a gene. This CDR3 is built from 13 residues. CDR3 loop: CASRGQGNYGYTF. The CDR3 region has the DNA TGTGCCAGCAGGGGACAGGGCAACTATGGCTACACCTTC.

The gene calls are TRBV6-1 and TRBJ1-1, with D tentatively TRBD1 (5 bases). The CDR3 extends over 11 amino acids. Looked up from germline, CDR1 is MNHNS and CDR2 is SASEGT. V was trimmed by 7 bases and J by 5 bases, leaving 8 bases between them. CDR3 in DNA: TGTGCCAGCAACCGGGGGACTGAAGCTTTCTTT. It encodes CASNRGTEAFF.

The chain couples TRBV11-2 to TRBJ2-5; 10 bases match TRBD2. The J segment lost 4 bases and the V segment lost 5 bases, leaving 10 bases of the junction unmatched. Germline-derived CDR1 and CDR2 are SGHAT and FQNNGV. The CDR3 length is 16 residues. CDR3 nucleotides: TGTGCCAGCAGCACACGGACTAGCGGATGGGGAGAGACCCAGTACTTC. Amino acid sequence: CASSTRTSGWGETQYF.

This chain links TRBV30 with TRBJ2-7, with TRBD1 as a possible D gene (6 bases). The germline gives CDR1 GTSNPN, CDR2 SVGIG (reference sequence). CDR3 length: 11 residues. V lost 5 bases to trimming and J lost 6 bases, with 11 bases between them. The DNA for the CDR3 is TGTGCCTGGGGGGACACGTCCGAGCAGTACTTC. The encoded protein is CAWGDTSEQYF. The variable domain in full, with the rest retrieved from reference TRBV30 and TRBJ2-7, is SQTIHQWPATLVQPVGSPLSLECTVEGTSNPNLYWYRQAAGRGLQLLFYSVGIGQISSEVPQNLSASRPQDRQFILSSKKLLLSDSGFYLCAWGDTSEQYFGPGTRLTVT.

The J gene is TRBJ1-2, the V gene TRBV30; D is undetermined. The CDR3 contains 14 residues. The germline gives CDR1 GTSNPN, CDR2 SVGIG (reference sequence). V gave up 2 bases and J gave up 2 bases, with 12 bases separating them. The DNA of the CDR3 is TGTGCCTGGAGTCCAGCGTGGGGAAACTATGGCTACACCTTC. Translation gives CAWSPAWGNYGYTF.

The sample holds one count of this clone. The CDR3 is CASSKPGEQYF. The CDR3, as DNA: TGTGCCAGCAGTAAACCAGGGGAGCAGTACTTC. The chain combines TRBV6-5 with TRBJ2-7; perhaps TRBD1 as D (5 bases). The CDR3 loop spans 11 amino acids. Germline V CDR1 and CDR2: MNHEY, SVGAGI. Trimming pared 5 bases from V and 7 bases from J, leaving 9 bases between.